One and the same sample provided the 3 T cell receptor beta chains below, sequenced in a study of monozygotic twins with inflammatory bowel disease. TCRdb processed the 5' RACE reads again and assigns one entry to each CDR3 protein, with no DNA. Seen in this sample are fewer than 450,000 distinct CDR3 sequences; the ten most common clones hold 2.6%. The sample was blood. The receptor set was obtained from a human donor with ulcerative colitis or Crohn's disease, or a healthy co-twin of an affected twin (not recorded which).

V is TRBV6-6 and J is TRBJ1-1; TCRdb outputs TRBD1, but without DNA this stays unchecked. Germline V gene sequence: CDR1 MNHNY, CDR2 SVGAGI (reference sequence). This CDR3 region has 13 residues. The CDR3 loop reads CASNTLQGAEAFF.

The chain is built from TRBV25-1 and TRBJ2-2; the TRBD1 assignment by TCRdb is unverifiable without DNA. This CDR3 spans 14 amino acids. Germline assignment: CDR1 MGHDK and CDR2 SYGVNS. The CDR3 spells CASMTGSDTGELFF. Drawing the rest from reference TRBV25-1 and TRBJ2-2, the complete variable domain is EADIYQTPRYLVIGTGKKITLECSQTMGHDKMYWYQQDPGMELHLIHYSYGVNSTEKGDLSSESTVSRIRTEHFPLTLESARPSHTSQYLCASMTGSDTGELFFGEGSRLTVL.

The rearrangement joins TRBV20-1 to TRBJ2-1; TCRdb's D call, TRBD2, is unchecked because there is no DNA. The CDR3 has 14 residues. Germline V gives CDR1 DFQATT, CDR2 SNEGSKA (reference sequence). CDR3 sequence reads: CSFRPPSSYNEQFF.